The rows below give T cell receptor beta chains drawn from one sample of a study of T cell clones after liver transplantation. Clones were sequenced by immunoSEQ multiplex PCR, and TCRdb holds only the in-frame ones, with some missing. This table holds 68,000 or so clones, 85% to 95% found once. The sequences come from CD4+ T cells from blood, collected approximately 27 months after liver transplant. The origin of the receptors is a human patient who received a liver transplant. A share of the T cells may be of graft donor origin. Each CDR3 is given with its conserved first and last residue. D genes are given only for firm matches. Expanded clones are given a class, and other clones once, few, many or no size at all.

>TRBV29-1|TRBJ1-1|-|-
TGCAGCGCCTCCCCCGGACAGCATGAAGCTTTCTTT
CSASPGQHEAFF
>TRBV5-3|TRBJ2-2|-|-
TGTGCCAGAAGCTTGAGTTTTGGACGAGCGAACACCGGGGAGCTGTTTTTT
CARSLSFGRANTGELFF
>TRBV5-1|TRBJ1-1|-|TRBD1
TGCGCCAGCAGCGTGGACAGGGGGAACACTGAAGCTTTCTTT
CASSVDRGNTEAFF
>TRBV4-2|TRBJ2-7|once|TRBD2
TGTGCCAGCAGCCAAGATGCCAGCGGGAGTCTATACGAGCAGTACTTC
CASSQDASGSLYEQYF
>TRBV27|TRBJ2-7|-|TRBD2
TGTGCCAGCAGTTTTCAAGCGCGGGGATTGGCGGGAGGAGGGGACGAGCAGTACTTC
CASSFQARGLAGGGDEQYF
>TRBV6-1|TRBJ1-5|-|-
TGTGCCAGCAGGGTCAGGGGCCAAAGCGTGCAGCATTTT
CASRVRGQSVQHF
>TRBV7-9|TRBJ2-1|-|TRBD2
TGTGCCAGCAGCGAGACGACTAGCGGGAGACCAAATGGGGTGGATGAGCAGTTCTTC
CASSETTSGRPNGVDEQFF
>TRBV7-9|TRBJ2-5|-|-
TGTGCCAGCAGCTTAATGGGGGGCGGAGAGACCCAGTACTTC
CASSLMGGGETQYF
>TRBV10-3|TRBJ2-3|-|-
TGTGCCATCAGTGAGGAAGGTAGCGGCACAGATACGCAGTATTTT
CAISEEGSGTDTQYF
>TRBV6-5|TRBJ1-2|-|-
TGTGCCAGCAGTTCGACCGGGACCCAAAGGGGCTATGGCTACACCTTC
CASSSTGTQRGYGYTF
>TRBV11-2|TRBJ1-1|-|-
TGTGCCAGCAGCTTAATCCAGGGCGGTAACACTGAAGCTTTCTTT
CASSLIQGGNTEAFF
>TRBV2|TRBJ1-2|-|-
TGTGCCAGCAATCTCCAGGGAGTGGGTGGCTACACCTTC
CASNLQGVGGYTF
>TRBV28|TRBJ2-2|few|-
TGTGCCAGCAGTCTGACCAAACCCCAGGCCCGGGAGCTGTTTTTT
CASSLTKPQARELFF
>TRBV2|TRBJ2-6|-|-
TGTGCCAGCAGTGGTTTCGGCAGTCTTTCTGGGGCCAACGTCCTGACTTTC
CASSGFGSLSGANVLTF
>TRBV18|TRBJ2-3|-|TRBD1
TGTGCCAGCTCCCCCAACCCAGGGGGCGCGACAGATACGCAGTATTTT
CASSPNPGGATDTQYF
>TRBV7-2|TRBJ1-3|-|-
TGTGCCAGCAGCACTCCTCGAAACACCATATATTTT
CASSTPRNTIYF
>TRBV18|TRBJ2-7|-|TRBD1
TGTGCCAGCTCACCACCGGGACAGAACCCCTACGAGCAGTACTTC
CASSPPGQNPYEQYF
>TRBV11-2|TRBJ1-1|-|-
TGTGCCAGCAGAAATCCCCGTACTTGGAACACTGAAGCTTTCTTT
CASRNPRTWNTEAFF
>TRBV9|TRBJ2-7|-|TRBD1
TGTGCCAGCAGCCAAGGACAGGGGGTCTTATACGAGCAGTACTTC
CASSQGQGVLYEQYF
>TRBV11-3|TRBJ2-7|once|-
TGTGCCAGCAGCTTTTGGGCAGGGTGGGACGGACCAACCTACGAGCAGTACTTC
CASSFWAGWDGPTYEQYF
>TRBV2|TRBJ2-2|-|TRBD2
TGTGCCAGCAGTGGGCTAGCGGTCTACACCGGGGAGCTGTTTTTT
CASSGLAVYTGELFF
>TRBV28|TRBJ1-1|-|TRBD1
TGTGCCAGCATAGGACAGGCGCCTAACCTTGGGAGAGTAGCTTTCTTT
CASIGQAPNLGRVAFF
>TRBV18|TRBJ2-7|-|TRBD2
TGTGCCAGCTCACCACGTCAGCGGGAGATTCCCCACGAGCAGTACTTC
CASSPRQREIPHEQYF
>TRBV7-2|TRBJ1-2|-|-
TGTGCCAGCAGCCCCCACGGCGGCAGGGGCCTCTATGGCTACACCTTC
CASSPHGGRGLYGYTF
>TRBV5-4|TRBJ1-3|-|TRBD1
TGTGCCAGCAGCCGGGACAGGGCGCTCTCTGGAAACACCATATATTTT
CASSRDRALSGNTIYF
>TRBV21-1|TRBJ2-7|-|-
TGTGCCAGCAGCAAAGTACGCGGTGACCGAGTAGGCTACGAGCAGTACTTC
CASSKVRGDRVGYEQYF
>TRBV13|TRBJ2-7|once|-
TGTGCCAGCAGCCCACCCGGGGGACGGGCCTACGAGCAGTACTTC
CASSPPGGRAYEQYF
>TRBV7-7|TRBJ2-3|-|TRBD2
TGTGCTAGCAGCTCTTCTAGCGGGAGGGACACAGATACGCAGTATTTT
CASSSSSGRDTDTQYF
>TRBV18|TRBJ2-2|-|-
TGTGCCAGCTCACCACCGCGGATAACGAACACCGGGGAGCTGTTTTTT
CASSPPRITNTGELFF
>TRBV7-8|TRBJ1-5|-|TRBD1
TGTGCCAGCAGCGCAATTGGGACAGGCGATTATAGCAATCAGCCCCAGCATTTT
CASSAIGTGDYSNQPQHF
>TRBV29-1|TRBJ1-1|-|-
TGCAGCGGGAAGGGCGGGAGGGGGACTGAAGCTTTCTTT
CSGKGGRGTEAFF